Listed below are T cell receptor beta chains from one sample, sequenced in a study of blood T cell repertoires in COVID-19. Here immunoSEQ multiplex PCR was the method, and the copy in TCRdb shows in-frame clones only, minus some. The data contain about 400,000 clones, nearly 90% of them singletons. Source material: PBMCs or T cells enriched from blood (not recorded which). The receptors come from a woman aged 35 to 49 with acute COVID-19. Each CDR3 is given with its conserved first and last residue. The D gene is left open where the match is weak. Where a row states a size, it is once, few, many or the class of an expanded clone; other rows omit it.

abundance,j_gene,d_gene,v_gene,CDR3nt,CDR3aa
.,TRBJ1-3,.,TRBV19,TGTGCCAGTAGTATGTTGGGACTGACGACTGGAAACACCATATATTTT,CASSMLGLTTGNTIYF
.,TRBJ2-3,TRBD2,TRBV11-2,TGTGCCAGCAGCCACACAACGCGGGGAGCCGGGGGGGATACGCAGTATTTT,CASSHTTRGAGGDTQYF
.,TRBJ2-3,.,TRBV3-1/TRBV3-2,TGTGCCAGCAGCCAATTTGCTACTTCCGTCCAGGCGCAGTATTTT,CASSQFATSVQAQYF
.,TRBJ1-6,TRBD1,TRBV7-8,TGTGCCAGCAGTCTGATGGTCCAGGGGGGAACACCCCTCCACTTT,CASSLMVQGGTPLHF
.,TRBJ2-1,TRBD1,TRBV29-1,TGCAGCGTTGAATGGTTACAGGGGTACAATGAGCAGTTCTTC,CSVEWLQGYNEQFF
once,TRBJ1-2,.,TRBV7-9,TGTGCCAGCAGCTTAGCAGGAGGGACTAACTATGGCTACACCTTC,CASSLAGGTNYGYTF
.,TRBJ1-2,TRBD1,TRBV18,TGTGCCAGCTCACGACTCGACAGGGGAGTAACCAACTATGGCTACACCTTC,CASSRLDRGVTNYGYTF
.,TRBJ2-7,.,TRBV14,TGTGCCAGCAGCCAGCAACTAGCTAGCTCCTACGAGCAGTACTTC,CASSQQLASSYEQYF
.,TRBJ2-5,.,TRBV25-1,TGTGCCAGCAGTGACGGGACCGGGGGAGAGACCCAGTACTTC,CASSDGTGGETQYF
.,TRBJ1-5,.,TRBV19,TGTGCCAGTAAGGCAGGCCTCCTAAGCAATCAGCCCCAGCATTTT,CASKAGLLSNQPQHF